Listed below are T cell receptor beta chains from one sample, sequenced in a study of shared clonotypes between healthy human individuals. Libraries were prepared by immunoSEQ multiplex PCR; TCRdb keeps only in-frame clonotypes and omits some of them. The sample carries 980,000 or so clones, 76% recorded once. Sequences were obtained from memory CD4+ T cells sorted from blood. These receptors were obtained from a man aged 18 to 29 in good health. CDR3s include the opening cysteine and the closing phenylalanine or tryptophan. D genes are given only for firm matches. Size values are once, few and many counts, or a class for expanded clones, and some rows have none.

v_call	clone_size	j_call	d_call	cdr3_aa	cdr3_nt
TRBV2	.	TRBJ2-2	.	CASSVYPGGTGELFF	TGTGCCAGCAGTGTCTACCCCGGGGGCACCGGGGAGCTGTTTTTT
TRBV5-1	.	TRBJ1-1	.	CASSLGPDVKTEAFF	TGCGCCAGCAGCTTGGGGCCGGACGTAAAAACTGAAGCTTTCTTT
TRBV5-4	.	TRBJ2-7	TRBD2	CASSLGGLAGSYEQYF	TGTGCCAGCAGCTTGGGAGGACTAGCGGGTAGCTACGAGCAGTACTTC
TRBV29-1	.	TRBJ2-7	TRBD1	CSAMPTGVGWGEQYF	TGCAGCGCAATGCCAACAGGGGTGGGGTGGGGCGAGCAGTACTTC
TRBV6-1	.	TRBJ1-4	.	CASSATGRREKLFF	TGTGCCAGCAGTGCGACAGGTAGAAGGGAAAAACTGTTTTTT
TRBV11-2	.	TRBJ1-1	.	CASSLERATEAFF	TGTGCCAGCAGCTTAGAGCGGGCTACTGAAGCTTTCTTT
TRBV18	.	TRBJ2-7	.	CASSPRTESSEQYF	TGTGCCAGCTCACCGCGGACAGAATCATCCGAGCAGTACTTC
TRBV7-9	once	TRBJ1-1	.	CASSPVRTDGAEAFF	TGTGCCAGCAGCCCGGTACGGACGGATGGAGCCGAAGCTTTCTTT
TRBV27	few	TRBJ1-4	.	CASSSYRKEKLFF	TGTGCCAGCAGTTCCTACAGGAAGGAAAAACTGTTTTTT
TRBV10-1	.	TRBJ2-2	.	CASSESGELFF	TGCGCCAGCAGTGAGAGCGGGGAGCTGTTTTTT
TRBV6-5	.	TRBJ2-5	.	CASSYWGQGRGKTQYF	TGTGCCAGCAGTTACTGGGGCCAGGGACGGGGCAAGACCCAGTACTTC
TRBV5-6	.	TRBJ2-7	TRBD1	CASSFTGGGMNEQYF	TGTGCCAGCAGCTTCACAGGGGGCGGGATGAACGAGCAGTACTTC
TRBV2	.	TRBJ2-2	TRBD2	CASSGLAGGTGELFF	TGTGCCAGCAGTGGACTAGCGGGAGGGACCGGGGAGCTGTTTTTT
TRBV18	.	TRBJ2-3	.	CASSPGPVSTDTQYF	TGTGCCAGCTCACCCGGTCCGGTTTCCACAGATACGCAGTATTTT
TRBV30	.	TRBJ2-5	TRBD2	CAWSVPSGGRQETQYF	TGTGCCTGGAGTGTACCTAGCGGGGGGCGCCAAGAGACCCAGTACTTC
TRBV25-1	.	TRBJ1-6	.	CASRVGGNSPLHF	TGTGCCAGCAGGGTGGGGGGAAATTCACCCCTCCACTTT
TRBV25-1	.	TRBJ2-1	.	CASSGRSSYNEQFF	TGTGCCAGCAGTGGCAGAAGCTCCTACAATGAGCAGTTCTTC
TRBV2	.	TRBJ1-3	.	CASSGHGTGNTIYF	TGTGCCAGCAGTGGACACGGGACTGGAAACACCATATATTTT
TRBV5-1	.	TRBJ2-7	TRBD2	CASSHGTSGGGEQYF	TGCGCCAGCAGCCACGGGACTAGCGGGGGAGGCGAGCAGTACTTC
TRBV29-1	.	TRBJ2-5	TRBD2	CSVIYAGRTLAAQYF	TGCAGCGTGATCTACGCCGGGCGTACGCTAGCGGCCCAGTACTTC
TRBV5-6	.	TRBJ2-1	.	CASSYPSGWSNEQFF	TGTGCCAGCAGTTATCCTTCGGGGTGGTCGAATGAGCAGTTCTTC
TRBV9	few	TRBJ1-1	.	CASSQQLNLDTEAFF	TGTGCCAGCAGCCAACAGTTGAACCTGGACACTGAAGCTTTCTTT
TRBV30	.	TRBJ2-3	.	CAWSVRDTQYF	TGTGCCTGGAGTGTCAGAGATACGCAGTATTTT
TRBV5-6	.	TRBJ2-5	.	CASNFGRDSKETQYF	TGTGCCAGCAACTTTGGCCGGGACTCCAAAGAGACCCAGTACTTC
TRBV7-6	once	TRBJ2-3	TRBD2	CASSSGGGPADTQYF	TGTGCCAGCAGCTCGGGGGGAGGGCCAGCAGATACGCAGTATTTT
TRBV15	.	TRBJ1-2	.	CATSRDYEGYTF	TGTGCCACCAGCAGAGATTATGAAGGCTACACCTTC
TRBV29-1	.	TRBJ2-7	.	CSARSGTASYEQYF	TGCAGTGCTAGGAGCGGGACAGCCTCCTACGAGCAGTACTTC